These T cell receptor beta chains were read from a single sample in a study of T cell responses to AZD1222 COVID-19 vaccine. This table comes from immunoSEQ multiplex PCR, and its TCRdb copy is limited to in-frame clones, with some not included. Here the sample spans some 150,000 clones, 92% being singletons. The starting material was peripheral blood, obtained 28 days after the second AZD1222 dose. The receptors come from an adult who received the AZD1222 COVID-19 vaccine. CDR3s include the opening cysteine and the closing phenylalanine or tryptophan. D genes are given only for firm matches. A clone size is listed for some rows: how often the clone was seen (once, few, many), or a class if it is expanded.

cdr3_aa: CASSQDRPNEQFF; cdr3_nt: TGTGCCAGCAGCCAAGATAGGCCCAATGAGCAGTTCTTC; d_call: .; j_call: TRBJ2-1; clone_size: .; v_call: TRBV3-1/TRBV3-2
cdr3_aa: CASSSNRAWTGELFF; cdr3_nt: TGTGCCAGCAGTTCTAACAGGGCTTGGACCGGGGAGCTGTTTTTT; d_call: .; j_call: TRBJ2-2; clone_size: .; v_call: TRBV28
cdr3_aa: CASSLKKRLAGVDTQYF; cdr3_nt: TGTGCCAGCAGCTTGAAGAAGAGACTAGCGGGAGTTGATACGCAGTATTTT; d_call: TRBD2; j_call: TRBJ2-3; clone_size: .; v_call: TRBV5-4
cdr3_aa: CSGTGGSGQPQHF; cdr3_nt: TGCAGCGGGACAGGGGGTAGCGGTCAGCCCCAGCATTTT; d_call: TRBD1; j_call: TRBJ1-5; clone_size: .; v_call: TRBV29-1
cdr3_aa: CASSLRGSYEQYF; cdr3_nt: TGTGCCAGCAGTCTCCGGGGGTCCTACGAGCAGTACTTC; d_call: .; j_call: TRBJ2-7; clone_size: .; v_call: TRBV6-5
cdr3_aa: CATSDHPDRGETEAFF; cdr3_nt: TGTGCCACCAGTGATCATCCCGACAGGGGAGAAACTGAAGCTTTCTTT; d_call: TRBD1; j_call: TRBJ1-1; clone_size: .; v_call: TRBV24-1
cdr3_aa: CASIGLSYEQYF; cdr3_nt: TGTGCCAGCATTGGTTTATCCTACGAGCAGTACTTC; d_call: .; j_call: TRBJ2-7; clone_size: .; v_call: TRBV6-5
cdr3_aa: CATSDSGQGSNQPQHF; cdr3_nt: TGTGCCACCAGTGATTCTGGACAGGGCAGCAATCAGCCCCAGCATTTT; d_call: TRBD1; j_call: TRBJ1-5; clone_size: .; v_call: TRBV24-1
cdr3_aa: CSVVDRAGEKLFF; cdr3_nt: TGCAGCGTTGTGGACAGGGCGGGTGAAAAACTGTTTTTT; d_call: TRBD1; j_call: TRBJ1-4; clone_size: .; v_call: TRBV29-1
cdr3_aa: CASSSIGAASYEQYF; cdr3_nt: TGTGCCAGCAGTTCTATAGGGGCAGCGTCCTACGAGCAGTACTTC; d_call: .; j_call: TRBJ2-7; clone_size: .; v_call: TRBV5-6
cdr3_aa: CASSNPGPTTGELFF; cdr3_nt: TGTGCCAGCAGTAACCCGGGCCCAACCACCGGGGAGCTGTTTTTT; d_call: .; j_call: TRBJ2-2; clone_size: .; v_call: TRBV6-2/TRBV6-3
cdr3_aa: CASSPDGPGNSGNTIYF; cdr3_nt: TGTGCCAGCTCACCGGATGGTCCAGGCAACTCTGGAAACACCATATATTTT; d_call: .; j_call: TRBJ1-3; clone_size: .; v_call: TRBV18
cdr3_aa: CATSDAGTGNEQYF; cdr3_nt: TGTGCCACCAGTGATGCCGGGACAGGGAACGAGCAGTACTTC; d_call: TRBD1; j_call: TRBJ2-7; clone_size: .; v_call: TRBV24-1
cdr3_aa: CASSRTGVSTDTQYF; cdr3_nt: TGTGCCAGCTCACGGACAGGGGTGAGCACAGATACGCAGTATTTT; d_call: TRBD1; j_call: TRBJ2-3; clone_size: .; v_call: TRBV18
cdr3_aa: CASSFQGAAYEQYF; cdr3_nt: TGTGCCAGCAGTTTTCAGGGGGCCGCCTACGAGCAGTACTTC; d_call: TRBD1; j_call: TRBJ2-7; clone_size: once; v_call: TRBV28
cdr3_aa: CASSMAGQGLETQYF; cdr3_nt: TGTGCCAGTAGTATGGCGGGACAGGGGTTAGAGACCCAGTACTTC; d_call: TRBD1; j_call: TRBJ2-5; clone_size: .; v_call: TRBV19
cdr3_aa: CASRRSGTASRNYEQYF; cdr3_nt: TGTGCCAGTAGGAGGTCCGGGACAGCATCCAGGAACTACGAGCAGTACTTC; d_call: TRBD1; j_call: TRBJ2-7; clone_size: .; v_call: TRBV19
cdr3_aa: CASSLAEPTSQFF; cdr3_nt: TGCGCCAGCAGCTTGGCTGAACCGACCAGCCAGTTCTTC; d_call: .; j_call: TRBJ2-1; clone_size: .; v_call: TRBV5-1
cdr3_aa: CASSLGQRNTGELFF; cdr3_nt: TGTGCCAGCAGCTTGGGACAGAGGAACACCGGGGAGCTGTTTTTT; d_call: .; j_call: TRBJ2-2; clone_size: .; v_call: TRBV5-5
cdr3_aa: CASSLIGGGIQETQYF; cdr3_nt: TGTGCCAGCAGCTTAATAGGTGGGGGGATCCAAGAGACCCAGTACTTC; d_call: .; j_call: TRBJ2-5; clone_size: .; v_call: TRBV7-3
cdr3_aa: CASSLNHRGPQHF; cdr3_nt: TGTGCCAGCAGCTTGAATCATCGGGGGCCCCAGCATTTT; d_call: .; j_call: TRBJ1-5; clone_size: .; v_call: TRBV7-2
cdr3_aa: CASSLTGQDSYEQYF; cdr3_nt: TGTGCCAGCTCGCTTACGGGACAAGACTCCTACGAGCAGTACTTC; d_call: .; j_call: TRBJ2-7; clone_size: .; v_call: TRBV18
cdr3_aa: CASREGTGGSEQYF; cdr3_nt: TGTGCCAGCAGAGAAGGGACAGGGGGCTCCGAGCAGTACTTC; d_call: TRBD1; j_call: TRBJ2-7; clone_size: once; v_call: TRBV7-2
cdr3_aa: CASSTHRNNQPQHF; cdr3_nt: TGTGCCAGTAGTACCCACCGGAACAATCAGCCCCAGCATTTT; d_call: .; j_call: TRBJ1-5; clone_size: .; v_call: TRBV19
cdr3_aa: CASGQTAASITADTQYF; cdr3_nt: TGTGCTAGTGGTCAAACGGCCGCATCCATCACCGCAGATACGCAGTATTTT; d_call: .; j_call: TRBJ2-3; clone_size: .; v_call: TRBV12-5
cdr3_aa: CASSLLQGNTEAFF; cdr3_nt: TGCGCCAGCAGCTTGCTACAGGGAAATACTGAAGCTTTCTTT; d_call: .; j_call: TRBJ1-1; clone_size: once; v_call: TRBV5-1
cdr3_aa: CATSRDNPRAQPQHF; cdr3_nt: TGTGCCACCAGCAGAGATAACCCCAGGGCTCAGCCCCAGCATTTT; d_call: .; j_call: TRBJ1-5; clone_size: once; v_call: TRBV15
cdr3_aa: CASSETGTGVGSPLHF; cdr3_nt: TGTGCCAGCAGTGAAACGGGGACAGGGGTTGGTTCACCCCTCCACTTT; d_call: TRBD1; j_call: TRBJ1-6; clone_size: .; v_call: TRBV6-1
cdr3_aa: CASSFREAGELFF; cdr3_nt: TGTGCCAGCAGTTTTCGGGAAGCCGGGGAGCTGTTTTTT; d_call: .; j_call: TRBJ2-2; clone_size: once; v_call: TRBV12-3/TRBV12-4
cdr3_aa: CASSLEGKEEQFF; cdr3_nt: TGTGCCAGCAGCTTGGAAGGGAAGGAGGAGCAGTTCTTC; d_call: .; j_call: TRBJ2-1; clone_size: .; v_call: TRBV5-6
cdr3_aa: CASSPPGGAARAFF; cdr3_nt: TGTGCCAGCAGCCCACCGGGGGGGGCCGCTCGAGCTTTCTTT; d_call: .; j_call: TRBJ1-1; clone_size: once; v_call: TRBV3-1/TRBV3-2
cdr3_aa: CASKQGATSQETQYF; cdr3_nt: TGTGCCAGCAAACAAGGAGCGACTAGCCAAGAGACCCAGTACTTC; d_call: .; j_call: TRBJ2-5; clone_size: .; v_call: TRBV7-9
cdr3_aa: CASSIQGGTEAFF; cdr3_nt: TGTGCCAGCAGCATACAGGGCGGCACTGAAGCTTTCTTT; d_call: .; j_call: TRBJ1-1; clone_size: .; v_call: TRBV7-9
cdr3_aa: CASSPVDRGYQPQHF; cdr3_nt: TGTGCCAGCAGTCCCGTCGACAGGGGGTATCAGCCCCAGCATTTT; d_call: TRBD1; j_call: TRBJ1-5; clone_size: .; v_call: TRBV27
cdr3_aa: CASSPPAGHVSYTF; cdr3_nt: TGTGCCAGCTCACCACCGGCGGGACACGTCAGCTACACCTTC; d_call: .; j_call: TRBJ1-2; clone_size: .; v_call: TRBV18
cdr3_aa: CATSDYRQGSYGYTF; cdr3_nt: TGTGCCACCAGTGACTACCGACAGGGTAGCTATGGCTACACCTTC; d_call: TRBD1; j_call: TRBJ1-2; clone_size: .; v_call: TRBV24-1
cdr3_aa: CASSYRVSSYNSPLHF; cdr3_nt: TGTGCCAGCAGTTATCGGGTTAGCTCCTATAATTCACCCCTCCACTTT; d_call: .; j_call: TRBJ1-6; clone_size: .; v_call: TRBV6-5
cdr3_aa: CASSQDLSGRGRPAQYF; cdr3_nt: TGTGCCAGCAGCCAAGATCTTTCAGGCAGGGGGCGGCCGGCCCAGTACTTC; d_call: TRBD1; j_call: TRBJ2-5; clone_size: .; v_call: TRBV3-1/TRBV3-2
cdr3_aa: CASSKTGTTYEQYF; cdr3_nt: TGTGCCAGCAGCAAAACCGGGACAACCTACGAGCAGTACTTC; d_call: .; j_call: TRBJ2-7; clone_size: .; v_call: TRBV9
cdr3_aa: CASSQDSINEKLFF; cdr3_nt: TGTGCCAGCTCGCAGGACAGCATTAATGAAAAACTGTTTTTT; d_call: .; j_call: TRBJ1-4; clone_size: .; v_call: TRBV18
cdr3_aa: CASSLFGSVGGYTF; cdr3_nt: TGTGCCAGCAGCTTGTTTGGGTCTGTCGGGGGCTACACCTTC; d_call: .; j_call: TRBJ1-2; clone_size: .; v_call: TRBV5-4
cdr3_aa: CASSPGTGYEKLFF; cdr3_nt: TGTGCCAGCAGCCCGGGGACAGGTTATGAAAAACTGTTTTTT; d_call: TRBD1; j_call: TRBJ1-4; clone_size: .; v_call: TRBV7-9